This T cell receptor (beta chain) is drawn from a study of OX40 agonist ivuxolimab in advanced cancers. Study-wide background: A partial response was reached by three patients: one with hepatocellular carcinoma and two with cutaneous melanoma.

The CDR3 runs to 13 residues. V gave up 4 bases and J gave up 4 bases, with 8 bases separating them. Per the germline V gene, CDR1 is SGDLS and CDR2 is YYNGEE. This clone was detected only once. The repertoire was sequenced with immunoSEQ multiplex PCR; TCRdb's copy has only in-frame clones and lacks some. Here the sample spans under 80,000 clones, roughly 88% being singletons. The chain combines TRBV9 with TRBJ2-2; the D is unclear. This TCR came from an adult with an advanced solid tumor such as melanoma, head and neck, liver or kidney cancer. Here the sequenced sample was CD4+ or CD8+ T cells sorted from blood, taken in a trial of the OX40 agonist ivuxolimab. The CDR3 spells CASSRDGTGELFF. CDR3 nucleotide sequence: TGTGCCAGCAGCCGAGATGGCACCGGGGAGCTGTTTTTT.